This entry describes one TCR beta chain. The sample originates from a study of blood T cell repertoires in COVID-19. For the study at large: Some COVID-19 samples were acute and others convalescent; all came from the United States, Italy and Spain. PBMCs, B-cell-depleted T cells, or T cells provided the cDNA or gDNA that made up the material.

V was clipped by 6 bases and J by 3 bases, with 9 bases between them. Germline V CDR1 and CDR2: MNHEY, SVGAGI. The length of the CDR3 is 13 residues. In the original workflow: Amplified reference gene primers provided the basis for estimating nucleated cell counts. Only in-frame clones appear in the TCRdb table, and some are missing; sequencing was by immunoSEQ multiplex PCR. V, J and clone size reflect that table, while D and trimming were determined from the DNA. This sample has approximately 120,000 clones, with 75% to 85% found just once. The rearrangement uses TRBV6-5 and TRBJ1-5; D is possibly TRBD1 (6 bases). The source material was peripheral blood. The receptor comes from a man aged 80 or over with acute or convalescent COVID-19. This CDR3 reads CASRQGINQPQHF. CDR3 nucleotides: TGTGCCAGCAGACAGGGTATCAATCAGCCCCAGCATTTT.